The clone carrying this TCR beta chain came up many times. The antigen is unknown. Time point given: patch test 2, 6 weeks after DPC sensitization. Treatment meaning: therapeutic diphenylcyclopropenone sensitization with weekly scalp DPC. V was clipped by 0 bases and J by 1 base, with 9 bases between them. The germline V gene has CDR1 KGHSH and CDR2 LQKENI. This CDR3 region has 15 residues. This sample is part of a study of human T cells and chemical hapten exposure. Each cDNA molecule in the library carried unique molecular identifiers. Under the authors' procedure: Per sample, the median was 95,638 TCRs, with values from roughly 23,000 to 640,000. A single record per CDR3 protein comes from TCRdb applying MiXCR to the RACE reads. For this entry, the V and J calls and clone size follow TCRdb and not the study's own pipeline. This table holds about 94,000 distinct CDR3 sequences, 9.3% found once. Study conclusions and caveats: Large CDR3 similarity clusters arose significantly more often from expanded TCRs than from controls. Once DPC sensitization occurred, TCRs above 1 in 1000 frequency showed no change.

The rearrangement uses TRBV18 and TRBJ1-1; no clear D gene. Source: whole blood, taken in connection with sensitization to the hapten diphenylcyclopropenone (DPC). The receptor's source is a woman aged 40-49 years with alopecia areata. Some clones in this sample may be carry-over from other donors' samples. DNA for the CDR3: TGTGCCAGCTCACCACCGCCAGCCTCGAACACTGAAGCTTTCTTT. This sequence encodes CASSPPPASNTEAFF.